A selection of T cell receptor beta chains follows, all from one sample in a study of blood T cell repertoires in COVID-19. TCRdb keeps only in-frame clones here, not all; method: immunoSEQ multiplex PCR. Among about 210,000 clones, 65% to 85% were seen once, and the ten largest hold roughly 8.2%. Sequenced sample: peripheral blood. The origin of the receptors is a woman aged 50 to 65 with acute or convalescent COVID-19. The CDR3 runs from the conserved cysteine through the conserved F or W. D genes are given only for firm matches. Only some rows state a clone size, as once, few, many or a class for expanded clones.

D	V	J	size	CDR3	DNA
TRBD2	TRBV7-7	TRBJ2-2	-	CASSLGLYTGELFF	TGTGCCAGCAGCTTGGGACTATACACCGGGGAGCTGTTTTTT
TRBD1	TRBV7-2	TRBJ1-2	-	CASSTYRGDNYGYTF	TGTGCCAGCAGCACCTACAGGGGGGATAACTATGGCTACACCTTC
-	TRBV5-1	TRBJ2-2	-	CASTRADLAGELFF	TGCGCCAGCACCAGAGCGGACCTGGCCGGGGAGCTGTTTTTT
-	TRBV12-5	TRBJ1-6	-	CASGFGETLHF	TGTGCTAGTGGTTTCGGGGAAACCCTCCACTTT
-	TRBV27	TRBJ2-5	-	CASSVWRPSQETQYF	TGTGCCAGCAGTGTATGGAGGCCTAGCCAAGAGACCCAGTACTTC
-	TRBV20-1	TRBJ2-1	-	CSASSIRDYNEQFF	TGCAGTGCTAGTTCCATCCGGGACTACAATGAGCAGTTCTTC
-	TRBV24-1	TRBJ2-5	-	CATSGGRGTQYF	TGTGCCACCAGTGGAGGGCGCGGGACCCAGTACTTC
TRBD2	TRBV6-2/TRBV6-3	TRBJ2-7	-	CASSYETSGYHEQYF	TGTGCCAGCAGTTACGAGACTAGCGGGTACCATGAGCAGTACTTC
-	TRBV6-2/TRBV6-3	TRBJ1-2	-	CASSLELRNGYTF	TGTGCCAGCAGTCTGGAGCTTCGGAATGGCTACACCTTC
-	TRBV5-5	TRBJ2-5	-	CASSLVSPGETQYF	TGTGCCAGCAGCTTAGTTTCCCCAGGGGAGACCCAGTACTTC
TRBD1	TRBV5-1	TRBJ2-5	-	CASSPGQGVRETQYF	TGCGCCAGCAGCCCTGGACAGGGAGTTCGGGAGACCCAGTACTTC
-	TRBV11-3	TRBJ1-2	-	CASSLLQSRYGYTF	TGTGCCAGCAGCTTATTGCAGTCCCGCTATGGCTACACCTTC
-	TRBV28	TRBJ1-2	-	CASTSDYGYTF	TGTGCCAGCACCAGTGACTATGGCTACACCTTC
TRBD1	TRBV6-5	TRBJ1-1	-	CASRRGQSTEAFF	TGTGCCAGCAGACGGGGACAGAGTACTGAAGCTTTCTTT
-	TRBV29-1	TRBJ2-7	once	CSAYQDEQYF	TGCAGCGCATACCAGGACGAGCAGTACTTC
-	TRBV28	TRBJ2-3	-	CASSFPLRDSSDTQYF	TGTGCCAGCAGCTTTCCCCTCCGGGACTCCTCAGATACGCAGTATTTT
-	TRBV5-5	TRBJ1-1	-	CASREGSEAFF	TGTGCCAGCAGGGAGGGCAGTGAAGCTTTCTTT
TRBD2	TRBV9	TRBJ2-5	many	CASSVGAGGPLQETQYF	TGTGCCAGCAGCGTAGGAGCGGGAGGGCCCCTTCAAGAGACCCAGTACTTC
-	TRBV12-5	TRBJ2-1	-	CASGFGASANSYNEQFF	TGTGCTAGTGGTTTCGGGGCTAGCGCTAACTCCTACAATGAGCAGTTCTTC
TRBD2	TRBV7-4	TRBJ2-3	-	CASSLVSGRGDTQYF	TGTGCCAGCAGCTTAGTTAGCGGGAGAGGGGATACGCAGTATTTT
-	TRBV2	TRBJ2-7	-	CASKSGPTYEQYF	TGTGCCAGCAAAAGCGGCCCTACCTACGAGCAGTACTTC
-	TRBV7-6	TRBJ2-1	-	CASSLTSNPYNEQFF	TGTGCCAGCAGCCTGACTAGTAATCCCTACAATGAGCAGTTCTTC